A selection of T cell receptor beta chains follows, all from one sample in a study of identical twins. Using its own MiXCR run on the 5' RACE reads, TCRdb lists one record per CDR3 protein. Of hundreds of thousands of distinct CDR3 sequences in the sample, around 8% are singletons; the top ten hold approximately 2%. The same sample was also studied in work on yellow fever vaccine responses in identical twins.

The sample was memory (CD45RO+) T cells sorted from blood. All receptors derive from a woman aged 18-29 years in good health. Each CDR3 is given with its conserved first and last residue. The D gene is left open where the match is weak. For some rows the clone size is stated as once, few or many, or as a class when expanded; others skip it.

>TRBJ1-5|once|TRBV19|NA
TGTGCCAGTAGTATAGCGAACAGCTGGGGCAATCAGCCCCAGCATTTT
CASSIANSWGNQPQHF
>TRBJ2-1|few|TRBV6-2/TRBV6-3|TRBD2
TGTGCCAGCAAACCTAGCGGGTTGTTCGGTGAGCAGTTCTTC
CASKPSGLFGEQFF
>TRBJ2-3|NA|TRBV28|NA
TGTGCCAGCAAATTAGAGGGGGAGGTCACAGATACGCAGTATTTT
CASKLEGEVTDTQYF
>TRBJ2-5|NA|TRBV11-2|NA
TGTGCCAGCAGCTTATGGCAGTCCCAAGAGACCCAGTACTTC
CASSLWQSQETQYF
>TRBJ2-1|few|TRBV20-1|TRBD1
TGCAGTGCTAGAGATGTTGGGACAGGGGCTGACTACAATGAGCAGTTCTTC
CSARDVGTGADYNEQFF
>TRBJ2-2|many|TRBV5-1|TRBD1
TGCGCCAGCAGCTTGACAGGGGTGAGCGACACCGGGGAGCTGTTTTTT
CASSLTGVSDTGELFF
>TRBJ1-1|NA|TRBV5-1|NA
TGCGCCAGCAAGGGGGGCACCTTGAACACTGAAGCTTTCTTT
CASKGGTLNTEAFF
>TRBJ1-3|few|TRBV5-5|NA
TGTGCCAGCAGCTTTGCCCCTAACGGAGACACCATATATTTT
CASSFAPNGDTIYF
>TRBJ1-6|NA|TRBV5-1|NA
TGCGCCAGCAGCTTGGTAGGGGACCCCAATTCACCCCTCCACTTT
CASSLVGDPNSPLHF
>TRBJ2-7|many|TRBV28|TRBD2
TGTGCCAGCAGCGCAACTAGCGGGGGGAAGAACGAGCAGTACTTC
CASSATSGGKNEQYF
>TRBJ1-6|NA|TRBV20-1|NA
TGCAGTGCTAGAGTTGGGGATTCGGTCTATAATTCACCCCTCCACTTT
CSARVGDSVYNSPLHF
>TRBJ2-5|NA|TRBV7-9|NA
TGTGCCAGCAGCTTCGAGACTCCAACCCAAGAGACCCAGTACTTC
CASSFETPTQETQYF
>TRBJ2-2|NA|TRBV10-2|NA
TGCGCCAGCAGTAGGAGGGGGCGGTCCGGGGAGCTGTTTTTT
CASSRRGRSGELFF
>TRBJ1-5|NA|TRBV10-3|NA
TGTGCCATCAGTGAAAGTGTCGGGGGTAGCAATCAGCCCCAGCATTTT
CAISESVGGSNQPQHF
>TRBJ2-3|few|TRBV24-1|NA
TGTGCCACCAACGTAAGGGGCACAGATACGCAGTATTTT
CATNVRGTDTQYF
>TRBJ2-7|NA|TRBV20-1|NA
TGCAGTGCCCTCCATACCTATATGGCGCAGTACTTC
CSALHTYMAQYF
>TRBJ1-1|many|TRBV11-2|TRBD1
TGTGCCAGCAGCACCCCGACAGGGAGGGGTTCTGAAGCTTTCTTT
CASSTPTGRGSEAFF
>TRBJ2-2|few|TRBV7-2|NA
TGTGCCAGCAGCTCCATCCGGGAGCGGATGGAGCTGTTTTTT
CASSSIRERMELFF